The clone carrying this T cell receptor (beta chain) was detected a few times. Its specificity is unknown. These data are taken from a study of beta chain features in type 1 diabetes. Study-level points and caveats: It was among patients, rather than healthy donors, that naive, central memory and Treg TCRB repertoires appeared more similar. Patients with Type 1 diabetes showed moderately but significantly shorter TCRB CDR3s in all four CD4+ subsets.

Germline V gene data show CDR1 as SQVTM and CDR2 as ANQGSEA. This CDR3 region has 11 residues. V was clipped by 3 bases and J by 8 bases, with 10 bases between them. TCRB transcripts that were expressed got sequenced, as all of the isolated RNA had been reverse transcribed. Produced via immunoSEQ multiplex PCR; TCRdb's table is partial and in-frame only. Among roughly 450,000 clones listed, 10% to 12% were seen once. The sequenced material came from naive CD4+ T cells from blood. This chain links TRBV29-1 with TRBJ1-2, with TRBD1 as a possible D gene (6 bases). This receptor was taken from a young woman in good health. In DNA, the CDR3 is TGCAGCGTTGAGGGGGGCAGCGGCTACACCTTC. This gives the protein CSVEGGSGYTF.